One sample yielded the 29 T cell receptor beta chains listed below, sequenced in a study of blood T cell repertoires in COVID-19. Sequenced by immunoSEQ multiplex PCR; TCRdb stores in-frame clones only, minus some. The data show some 260,000 clones, with roughly 84% seen just once and 3.1% held by the top ten. The sequenced sample consisted of peripheral blood. The receptor set was obtained from a woman younger than 30 with acute or convalescent COVID-19.

The chain joins TRBV6-5 to TRBJ2-7; maybe TRBD2 (5 bases). This CDR3 has 13 residues. Germline CDR1 is MNHEY and CDR2 is SVGAGI. Trimming left V 6 bases short and J 3 bases short, with 12 bases between. Here the CDR3 DNA reads TGTGCCAGCAGGCCGGGAAGCGGCTACGAGCAGTACTTC. Translating it yields CASRPGSGYEQYF.

This chain joins TRBV27 and TRBJ1-4, with a weak D call TRBD1 (5 bases). The V end lost 6 bases, the J end lost 6 bases, and 20 bases lay between the germline ends. Germline lookup yields CDR1 MNHEY and CDR2 SMNVEV (reference sequence). There are 16 residues in the CDR3. The CDR3 sequence is CASSPMWSGEDEKLFF. The DNA for the CDR3 is TGTGCCAGCAGCCCAATGTGGTCGGGGGAGGATGAAAAACTGTTTTTT. Complete variable domain (other parts from reference TRBV27 and TRBJ1-4): EAQVTQNPRYLITVTGKKLTVTCSQNMNHEYMSWYRQDPGLGLRQIYYSMNVEVTDKGDVPEGYKVSRKEKRNFPLILESPSPNQTSLYFCASSPMWSGEDEKLFFGSGTQLSVL.

The chain carries TRBV20-1 and TRBJ2-3; D possibly corresponds to TRBD2 (6 bases). Trimming pared 6 bases from V and 9 bases from J, leaving 10 bases between. The CDR3 has 10 amino acids. The V gene's germline CDR1 is DFQATT and CDR2 SNEGSKA (reference sequence). This chain's CDR3 is CSAWRETQYF. In nucleotides, the CDR3 is TGCAGTGCGTGGCGGGAAACGCAGTATTTT.

V and J are TRBV10-2 and TRBJ2-1; the match to TRBD1 covers 9 bases. CDR1 and CDR2 (germline): WSHSY, SAAADI. This CDR3 region has 15 residues. J gave up 0 bases and V 6 bases, and 3 bases lay outside the gene matches. The DNA for the CDR3 is TGCGCCAGCAGGATACAGGGGGCCTCCTACAATGAGCAGTTCTTC. This sequence encodes CASRIQGASYNEQFF.

V and J are TRBV11-3 and TRBJ2-3; possible D gene TRBD2, 6 bases. The germline V and J ends were trimmed by 1 base and 1 base, with 12 bases remaining between them. Germline-derived CDR1 and CDR2 are SGHNT and YENEEA. The CDR3 covers 16 residues. The CDR3 DNA reads TGTGCCAGCAGCTTAGGTGGCGGGGAAGGCACAGATACGCAGTATTTT. This translates into CASSLGGGEGTDTQYF.

V is TRBV4-3 and J is TRBJ1-2; no clear D gene. CDR1 and CDR2 (germline): LGHNA, YSLEER. The CDR3 is 13 amino acids. Trimming took off 0 bases at V and 3 bases at J, with 5 bases between the two ends. The CDR3 DNA reads TGCGCCAGCAGCCAAGATCATTACTATGGCTACACCTTC. This sequence encodes CASSQDHYYGYTF.

The genes are TRBV5-1 and TRBJ2-2; a weak D match, TRBD2 (6 bases). The CDR3 consists of 15 residues. The germline V gene has CDR1 SGHRS and CDR2 YFSETQ. V was cut by 4 bases and J by 5 bases, with 15 bases left in between. For the CDR3, the DNA is TGCGCCAGCAGCCAGGGACTCCTGTGGACCGGGGAGCTGTTTTTT. Amino acids: CASSQGLLWTGELFF. The complete variable domain, with remaining parts taken from reference TRBV5-1 and TRBJ2-2, reads KAGVTQTPRYLIKTRGQQVTLSCSPISGHRSVSWYQQTPGQGLQFLFEYFSETQRNKGNFPGRFSGRQFSNSRSEMNVSTLELGDSALYLCASSQGLLWTGELFFGEGSRLTVL.

The genes are TRBV4-1 and TRBJ1-3; possibly TRBD1 for D (6 bases). CDR1 MGHRA and CDR2 YSYEKL come from the germline V gene. This CDR3 is built from 17 residues. V was cut by 0 bases and J by 2 bases, with 14 bases left in between. CDR3 DNA sequence: TGCGCCAGCAGCCAAGAGCCTGGCGGGGGGCCTGGAAACACCATATATTTT. Its translation: CASSQEPGGGPGNTIYF.

The rearrangement joins TRBV20-1 to TRBJ2-7; D is perhaps TRBD2 (6 bases). Trimming cost V 6 bases and J 4 bases, with 10 bases left between them. The CDR3 is 11 amino acids. CDR1 is DFQATT, CDR2 SNEGSKA, per germline (reference sequence). CDR3 sequence: CSARGFYEQYF. In DNA, the CDR3 is TGCAGTGCGCGGGGATTTTACGAGCAGTACTTC.

The chain has TRBV11-2 and TRBJ2-7; TRBD1 matches at 7 bases. Germline V gene lookup returns CDR1 SGHAT and CDR2 FQNNGV. With V trimmed by 5 bases and J by 1 base, 2 bases remained unmatched. The CDR3 is made up of 13 amino acids. The CDR3 DNA reads TGTGCCAGCAGCCAGGGGGTTTCCTACGAGCAGTACTTC. It specifies CASSQGVSYEQYF.

The rearrangement links TRBV3-1 (or the pseudogene TRBV3-2) to TRBJ2-7, with 8 nucleotides matching TRBD1. This CDR3 is built from 16 residues. The trim removed 3 bases at V and 0 bases at J, leaving 7 bases unmatched. Germline lookup yields CDR1 LGHDT and CDR2 YNNKEL (reference sequence). CDR3 coding DNA: TGTGCCAGCAGCCAGGCCGACAGGGGACCCTCCTACGAGCAGTACTTC. Amino acid sequence: CASSQADRGPSYEQYF.

V usage is TRBV6-5 and J usage is TRBJ2-3, with a weak D call TRBD2 (6 bases). This CDR3 contains 15 residues. Germline V gene data show CDR1 as MNHEY and CDR2 as SVGAGI. Trimming stripped 4 bases from V and 4 bases from J, with 15 bases between. The CDR3 spells CASSLAREIPDTQYF. In nucleotides, the CDR3 is TGTGCCAGCAGTTTGGCCCGGGAGATTCCAGATACGCAGTATTTT.

The chain is built from TRBV11-2 and TRBJ1-1; D might be TRBD1 (6 bases). The CDR3 covers 12 residues. Trimming took 8 bases from V and 2 from J, leaving 9 bases between them. The V gene's germline CDR1 is SGHAT and CDR2 FQNNGV. The CDR3 reads CASGQINTEAFF. DNA of the CDR3: TGTGCCAGCGGACAGATTAACACTGAAGCTTTCTTT.

The rearrangement links TRBV4-3 to TRBJ1-1; a weak D match, TRBD1 (6 bases). This CDR3 is built from 14 residues. The germline V gene encodes CDR1 LGHNA and CDR2 YSLEER. The V and J ends lost 8 bases and 8 bases respectively, with 21 bases between them. The CDR3, as DNA: TGCGCCAGCTCCCCCCGGGACACCCGCGGGGAAGCTTTCTTT. Amino acid sequence: CASSPRDTRGEAFF.

The gene calls are TRBV7-3 and TRBJ2-7; D is perhaps TRBD2 (6 bases). From germline, CDR1 is SGHTA and CDR2 FQGTGA. CDR3 length equals 15 residues. With 0 bases removed from V and 4 bases from J, the gap between germline ends came to 13 bases. The CDR3 reads CASSLTVADSYEQYF. Here the CDR3 DNA reads TGTGCCAGCAGCTTAACGGTAGCGGACTCGTACGAGCAGTACTTC.

This clone was picked up one time. The V gene is TRBV5-1, the J gene TRBJ2-1; TRBD2 is a possible D gene (6 bases). CDR1 SGHRS and CDR2 YFSETQ come from the germline V gene. V was shortened by 1 base and J by 8 bases, with 10 bases between the two germline ends. CDR3 length: 13 amino acids. DNA of the CDR3: TGCGCCAGCAGCTTGATCTGGGGGGATGAGCAGTTCTTC. It encodes CASSLIWGDEQFF. Full variable domain (outside the CDR3, taken from reference TRBV5-1 and TRBJ2-1): KAGVTQTPRYLIKTRGQQVTLSCSPISGHRSVSWYQQTPGQGLQFLFEYFSETQRNKGNFPGRFSGRQFSNSRSEMNVSTLELGDSALYLCASSLIWGDEQFFGPGTRLTVL.

The V gene is TRBV2, the J gene TRBJ1-1; 10 nucleotides line up with TRBD1. The CDR3 covers 13 residues. CDR1 is SNHLY, CDR2 FYNNEI, per germline. After removal of 6 bases from V and 7 bases from J, the junction contained 5 bases not matched to a gene. In nucleotides, the CDR3 is TGTGCCAGCAGCGGCTGGACAGGGGGTGAAGCTTTCTTT. Encoded protein: CASSGWTGGEAFF.

The chain carries TRBV24-1 and TRBJ2-5; tentative D call: TRBD1 (6 bases). CDR1 KGHDR and CDR2 SFDVKD come from the germline V gene. This CDR3 contains 13 residues. With 5 bases removed from V and 0 bases from J, the gap between germline ends came to 6 bases. The chain's CDR3 is CATSGDNQETQYF. In nucleotides, the CDR3 is TGTGCCACCAGTGGGGACAACCAAGAGACCCAGTACTTC.

The chain carries TRBV2 and TRBJ2-4; perhaps TRBD2 as D (7 bases). The germline V gene has CDR1 SNHLY and CDR2 FYNNEI. CDR3 length equals 17 residues. The V end lost 6 bases, the J end lost 3 bases, and 21 bases lay between the germline ends. CDR3 DNA sequence: TGTGCCAGCAGCCCCACGGGGAGGGGGTCCGGCAAAAACATTCAGTACTTC. It translates to CASSPTGRGSGKNIQYF. The complete variable domain, with remaining parts taken from reference TRBV2 and TRBJ2-4, reads EPEVTQTPSHQVTQMGQEVILRCVPISNHLYFYWYRQILGQKVEFLVSFYNNEISEKSEIFDDQFSVERPDGSNFTLKIRSTKLEDSAMYFCASSPTGRGSGKNIQYFGAGTRLSVL.

V usage is TRBV6-5 and J usage is TRBJ2-5; TRBD2 matches 7 bases. The CDR3 is 13 amino acids. V dropped 7 bases and J dropped 0; count of bases not matched to a gene: 2. Germline V CDR1 and CDR2: MNHEY, SVGAGI. CDR3 loop: CASMRGYQETQYF. The DNA of the CDR3 is TGTGCCAGCATGCGGGGGTACCAAGAGACCCAGTACTTC.

A remark on this clone: Mismatch with germline at one junction end may stem from a read error. J is TRBJ2-2 and V is TRBV3-1 (or the pseudogene TRBV3-2), with 9 bases fitting TRBD1. Germline CDR1 and CDR2: LGHDT and YNNKEL (reference sequence). CDR3 length equals 15 residues. CDR3 nucleotides: TGTGCCAGCACCCAAGTACAGGGGGCGACCGGGGAGCTGTTTTTT. Translated: CASTQVQGATGELFF.

This rearrangement joins TRBV6-2 or TRBV6-3 to TRBJ2-5; D call uncertain. The CDR3 is 13 residues long. V shed 5 bases and J shed 4 bases, with 11 bases lying between them. Germline V gene lookup returns CDR1 MNHEY and CDR2 SVGEGT. The CDR3 reads CASSQRETETQYF. For the CDR3, the DNA is TGTGCCAGCAGTCAACGCGAAACAGAGACCCAGTACTTC.

The rearrangement joins TRBV5-1 to TRBJ2-1, with TRBD2 identical over 14 bases. CDR3 length: 17 amino acids. The ends lost 4 bases at V and 5 bases at J; junction bases unmatched: 8. The germline gives CDR1 SGHRS, CDR2 YFSETQ. In nucleotides, the CDR3 is TGCGCCAGCAGCAGAAGACTAGCGGGAGGGGGGCACAATGAGCAGTTCTTC. Protein: CASSRRLAGGGHNEQFF.

The chain uses TRBV4-1 and TRBJ1-6, with 8 bases matching TRBD1. The CDR3 consists of 16 residues. The germline V gene encodes CDR1 MGHRA and CDR2 YSYEKL. Trimming removed 4 bases from V and 8 bases from J; junction bases left unmatched: 10. CDR3 protein: CASSPRDRLRDSPLHF. CDR3 coding DNA: TGCGCCAGCAGCCCCCGGGACAGGCTGAGAGATTCACCCCTCCACTTT.

The rearrangement joins TRBV29-1 to TRBJ2-1, with TRBD1 identical over 9 bases. The CDR3 covers 16 residues. The germline CDR1 and CDR2 sequences are SQVTM and ANQGSEA. Losses at the gene ends were 6 bases for V and 0 bases for J; bases not matched to a gene: 9. DNA of the CDR3: TGCAGCGTACCCAAAACGACAGGGGGCTCCTACAATGAGCAGTTCTTC. It encodes CSVPKTTGGSYNEQFF.

V is TRBV9 and J is TRBJ2-5; D is ambiguous. Germline V gives CDR1 SGDLS, CDR2 YYNGEE. V lost 0 bases to trimming and J lost 3 bases, with 6 bases between them. The CDR3 consists of 13 residues. This CDR3 is CASSVGGEETQYF. CDR3 DNA: TGTGCCAGCAGCGTAGGAGGAGAAGAGACCCAGTACTTC.

The chain is built from TRBV24-1 and TRBJ2-1; D possibly corresponds to TRBD1 (6 bases). The germline V gene encodes CDR1 KGHDR and CDR2 SFDVKD. V lost 10 bases to trimming and J lost 5 bases, with 20 bases between them. This CDR3 has 15 residues. CDR3 sequence (DNA): TGTGCCACGGAGGACAGCTGGAGTCGACACAATGAGCAGTTCTTC. It encodes CATEDSWSRHNEQFF.

The chain joins TRBV5-1 to TRBJ2-7; 15 bases align to TRBD2. This CDR3 has 14 residues. V lost 4 bases, J lost 7 bases, and 3 bases stayed unmatched. Germline CDR1 SGHRS, CDR2 YFSETQ. The CDR3 sequence: CASSGLAGGGEQYF. The CDR3 nucleotides read TGCGCCAGCAGCGGACTAGCGGGAGGGGGAGAGCAGTACTTC.

This rearrangement joins TRBV3-1 (or the pseudogene TRBV3-2) to TRBJ2-1; 11 bases agree with TRBD2. The V and J ends lost 5 bases and 2 bases, in that order; junction bases with no gene match: 8. From germline, CDR1 is LGHDT and CDR2 YNNKEL (reference sequence). The CDR3 is 17 amino acids. The CDR3, as DNA: TGTGCCAGCAGCGTCGATTTAGCGGGAGGGACCTACAATGAGCAGTTCTTC. Translated: CASSVDLAGGTYNEQFF.